The source of this T cell receptor beta chain is a study of CD8+CD57+ T cells in acquired aplastic anemia (dated 2018 in TCRdb). As for the study more broadly: A mean of around 3 ug of DNA, ranging from about 0.2 to 27.4 ug, was extracted from sorted CD4+ and CD8+ cells. A CD8+CD57+ expansion meant a frequency higher than the mean frequency seen in healthy subjects. Overall study outcomes, separate from this receptor: No significant difference in CD8+ Simpson's diversity was found between patients and healthy controls (P=0.060). Although 25 to 30 CD8+ CDR3 sequences were shared by patients and controls, these sequences appeared highly expressed in patients and within the immunodominant clones of patients.

Patients chosen for sequencing had shown expansion of CD8+CD57+ cells by flow cytometry. All patients had severe acquired aplastic anemia diagnosed by International Study of Aplastic Anemia and Agranulocytosis and Camitta criteria. No therapy had been received by the patients at the time of blood sampling. TCR repertoires of sorted CD4+ and CD8+ blood T cells from severe aplastic anemia patients and healthy subjects were deep-sequenced in the study. Patients were enrolled under clinicaltrials.gov protocols 00001620, 01623167, 00001397, 00071045, 00081523 and 00961064 in the USA. Ficoll-Paque density gradient centrifugation was used to isolate peripheral blood mononuclear cells. Before DNA extraction, CD4+ and CD8+ T cells were sorted with FACS or magnetic beads. The CDR3 has 14 amino acids, counting the end cysteine and phenylalanine. The DNA shown is the 42-base CDR3, in frame from base 1. CDR1 and CDR2, looked up from the germline V gene (reference sequence), are SEHNR and FQNEAQ. V gives up 4 bases and J gives up 5 bases, and the segment between their germline ends measures 11 bases.

TCR beta VDJ combination and CDR3 sequence profiling used genomic DNA as the template. TCR repertoire sequencing was run on an Illumina HiSeq 2000. Under the source paper's analysis protocol: Repertoire assessment relied on Simpson's diversity index, CDR3 size and DJ length profiles, and TRBV/TRBJ rearrangement plots. Whichever DNA sequence was most abundant in the deep sequencing data was defined as the immunodominant clone. CDR3 amino acid sequences were checked for sharing between subjects and were compared against published repertoires and the VDJdb database. TCRdb passed the public sequencing reads through fastp at Q25 and MiXCR, retaining productive beta sequences. CDR3 protein sequences are deduplicated, and each keeps its most common genes and DNA. TCRdb's processing, not the authors', yielded these V and J calls. The sample profile shows just over 200,000 distinct CDR3 sequences; about 62% of them were found once. Around 50% of the sample is taken by the ten largest.

Remarks on this clonotype: Its antigen is still unknown. Base qualities are not recorded, but no much larger clone differs from it by a single base.

The TCR originated in a human donor with aplastic anemia. The sequenced material came from sorted CD4+, CD8+, or CD8+CD57+ T cells (not recorded which) from PBMCs. The V and J segments used are TRBV7-9 and TRBJ2-2; the D segment could be TRBD2, given 5 matching bases. This receptor has the CDR3 CASSSLGATGELFF. Read as DNA, the sequence is TGTGCCAGCAGCTCCCTGGGAGCAACCGGGGAGCTGTTTTTT.